This section outlines one TCR beta chain sequence together with its context. The data belong to a study of shared T cell receptors in the human thymus. Assay: immunoSEQ multiplex PCR; the TCRdb copy retains only in-frame clones and omits some. The sample includes roughly 560,000 clones, about 80% of them seen just once. CDR3 length: 11 amino acids. The germline V and J ends were trimmed by 8 bases and 7 bases, with 14 bases remaining between them. The V gene's germline CDR1 is GTSNPN and CDR2 SVGIG (reference sequence). The same data also contributed to another study, on human thymus T cells. That paper notes: Thymic tissue was derived from resections collected during corrective heart surgery. There appeared to be biased usage of V and J genes in thymic and blood repertoires. Highly overlapping thymic repertoires in unrelated individuals were reported by related research.

This chain uses TRBV30 with TRBJ2-5, with unresolved D. The source is a boy younger than two with a congenital heart defect. Material: thymocytes. CDR3 DNA: TGTGCCACCCCGAGTACTTGGACCCAGTACTTC. Its protein is CATPSTWTQYF.